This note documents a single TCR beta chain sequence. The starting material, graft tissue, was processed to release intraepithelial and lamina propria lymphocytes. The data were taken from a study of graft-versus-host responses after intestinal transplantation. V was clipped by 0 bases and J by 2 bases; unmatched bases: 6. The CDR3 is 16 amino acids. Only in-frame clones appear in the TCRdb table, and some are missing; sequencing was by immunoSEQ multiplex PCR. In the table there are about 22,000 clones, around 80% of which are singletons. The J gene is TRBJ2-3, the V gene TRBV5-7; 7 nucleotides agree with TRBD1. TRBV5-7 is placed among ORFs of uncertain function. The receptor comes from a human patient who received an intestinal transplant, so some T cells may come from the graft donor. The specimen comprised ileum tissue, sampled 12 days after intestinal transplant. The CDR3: CASSLGGTVLTDTQYF. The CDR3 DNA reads TGTGCCAGCAGCTTGGGGGGGACAGTCCTCACAGATACGCAGTATTTT.